In its sample, the clone carrying this T cell receptor beta chain was seen once. Antigen unknown. Sequenced by immunoSEQ multiplex PCR; TCRdb stores in-frame clones only, minus some. Seen here are tens of thousands of clones, roughly 91% observed once, and the top ten hold 1.4%. The data were taken from a study of B cell selection in AIRE deficiency. Findings and limits, study-wide: Roughly 31% of healthy-donor shared Treg TCRbeta sequences appeared in patient Tconv cells. Shared Treg sequences had shorter CDR3s, biased toward rearrangements with few non-templated insertions. In TCRBV usage, CDR3 length and diversity, patient Tconv and Treg cells matched healthy donors.

Per germline, CDR1 WSHSY and CDR2 SAAADI. V was shortened by 7 bases and J by 8 bases, with 18 bases between the two germline ends. The length of the CDR3 is 14 residues. Sorted regulatory T cells were CD4-positive, CD25-high and CD127-low or negative. Controls came from healthy donors unrelated to patients. Source material: CD4+CD25+ Tregs sorted from PBMCs. The TCR was taken from a human donor in good health. V and J are TRBV10-2 and TRBJ2-1; possibly TRBD1 or TRBD2 for D (5 bases each). This CDR3 reads CASTTFGRGDEQFF. In DNA form, the CDR3 reads TGCGCCAGCACTACTTTCGGTCGAGGGGATGAGCAGTTCTTC.